Below are 31 T cell receptor beta chains sequenced from a single sample in a study of blood T cell repertoires in COVID-19 (dated by TCRdb to 2018 to 2021). Libraries were prepared through the immunoSEQ multiplex PCR assay. TCRdb provides this immuneACCESS table in a form limited to in-frame rearrangements. Some clones are lacking; in checked studies, under half of them reflect an unresolved V gene, and why the rest are absent is not known. Across this sample there are about 80,000 clones, with roughly 80% seen only once. The top ten clones comprise around a third of the sample. Sequenced sample: peripheral blood. These receptor sequences come from a woman between 65 and 79 years old with acute or convalescent COVID-19.

V is TRBV20-1 and J is TRBJ2-7; D is unresolved. The V gene's germline CDR1 is DFQATT and CDR2 SNEGSKA (reference sequence). CDR3 length: 9 amino acids. The chain's CDR3 is CPSSYEQYF. The CDR3 region has the DNA TGCCCGAGCTCCTACGAGCAGTACTTC.

The J gene is TRBJ1-6, the V gene TRBV6-5, with 9 bases lining up with TRBD1. CDR1 and CDR2 (germline): MNHEY, SVGAGI. J gave up 10 bases and V 6 bases, and 10 bases lay outside the gene matches. CDR3 size: 15 residues. CDR3 coding DNA: TGTGCCAGCAGGCAAACGGGACAGGGTAACTCACCCCTCCACTTT. Encoded protein: CASRQTGQGNSPLHF.

J is TRBJ2-3 and V is TRBV10-3, with a weak D call TRBD2 (7 bases). This CDR3 region has 14 residues. Germline V gives CDR1 ENHRY, CDR2 SYGVKD. Trimming took off 3 bases at V and 6 bases at J, with 13 bases between the two ends. The CDR3 here is CAISEGGGDDTQYF. CDR3 DNA: TGTGCCATCAGTGAAGGGGGAGGGGATGATACGCAGTATTTT.

The genes are TRBV3-1 (or the pseudogene TRBV3-2) and TRBJ2-1; possibly TRBD2 for D (5 bases). This CDR3 comprises 12 residues. The V end was cut by 4 bases, the J end by 8 bases, with 9 bases between. CDR1 is LGHDT and CDR2 is YNNKEL in the germline V gene (reference sequence). This CDR3 reads CASSLGGHEQFF. CDR3 DNA: TGTGCCAGCAGCCTTGGAGGACATGAGCAGTTCTTC.

The chain carries TRBV12-3 or TRBV12-4 and TRBJ2-5; D may be TRBD2 (5 bases). The CDR3 is 12 amino acids. V was trimmed by 2 bases and J by 4 bases, leaving 5 bases between them. This CDR3 is CASSLLAETQYF. The CDR3 nucleotides are TGTGCCAGCAGTTTACTAGCAGAGACCCAGTACTTC.

This sequence joins TRBV30 and TRBJ2-7, with TRBD2 matching 10 bases. V gave up 8 bases and J gave up 4 bases; unmatched junction bases: 8. This CDR3 has 13 residues. Germline V gives CDR1 GTSNPN, CDR2 SVGIG (reference sequence). CDR3: CAGWSSGSYEQYF. In DNA form, the CDR3 reads TGTGCCGGTTGGTCTAGCGGGAGTTACGAGCAGTACTTC.

This rearrangement joins TRBV30 to TRBJ2-1; tentative D call: TRBD2 (5 bases). The CDR3 spans 15 residues. Per germline, CDR1 GTSNPN and CDR2 SVGIG (reference sequence). Between the trimmed V and J ends, which lost 7 bases and 0 bases, there was a span of 16 bases. As DNA, the CDR3 is TGTGCCTACACACGGACTTCGAGCTCCTACAATGAGCAGTTCTTC. Translating gives CAYTRTSSSYNEQFF.

V gene TRBV7-2 combines with J gene TRBJ2-1; 15 nucleotides line up with TRBD2. Per germline, CDR1 SGHTA and CDR2 FQGNSA. This CDR3 has 21 amino acids. Germline trimming cut 0 bases from V and 1 base from J; bases unmatched to any gene: 10. CDR3 in amino acids: CASSLATRQGLAGGSYNEQFF. As DNA, the CDR3 is TGTGCCAGCAGCTTAGCGACTCGACAGGGACTAGCGGGGGGTTCCTACAATGAGCAGTTCTTC.

The gene calls are TRBV18 and TRBJ2-6; no reliable D call. Germline assignment: CDR1 KGHSH and CDR2 LQKENI. V lost 2 bases to trimming and J lost 0 bases, with 8 bases between them. This CDR3 is built from 16 residues. In DNA form, the CDR3 reads TGTGCCAGCTCACCAATACAAAACTCTGGGGCCAACGTCCTGACTTTC. Its translation is CASSPIQNSGANVLTF.

The chain has TRBV9 and TRBJ1-1, with 7 bases fitting TRBD1. V trimming: 0 bases; J trimming: 9 bases; junction bases outside the gene matches: 8. The CDR3 loop spans 14 amino acids. Germline-derived CDR1 and CDR2 are SGDLS and YYNGEE. The CDR3 loop is CASSVGSWDRQAFF. In DNA form, the CDR3 reads TGTGCCAGCAGCGTAGGTTCGTGGGACAGACAAGCTTTCTTT.

This chain links TRBV27 with TRBJ2-2; 13 bases map to TRBD2. The ends lost 6 bases at V and 4 bases at J; junction bases unmatched: 14. The CDR3 runs 19 residues. The germline V gene encodes CDR1 MNHEY and CDR2 SMNVEV (reference sequence). The CDR3 protein is CASRGVFRGLAGATGELFF. The CDR3 DNA sequence: TGTGCCAGCAGGGGGGTATTCCGAGGACTAGCGGGAGCCACCGGGGAGCTGTTTTTT.

The chain couples TRBV27 to TRBJ2-1; a weak D match, TRBD1 (5 bases). V was cut by 5 bases and J by 5 bases, with 19 bases left in between. The CDR3 runs 16 residues. CDR1 is MNHEY, CDR2 SMNVEV, per germline (reference sequence). The CDR3 spells CASSLRTLGWDNEQFF. The DNA for the CDR3 is TGTGCCAGCAGTCTACGGACACTGGGGTGGGACAATGAGCAGTTCTTC.

This rearrangement joins TRBV30 to TRBJ2-5; 9 bases fit TRBD1. This CDR3 contains 14 residues. The V and J ends lost 2 bases and 7 bases, in that order; junction bases with no gene match: 8. Germline lookup yields CDR1 GTSNPN and CDR2 SVGIG (reference sequence). The CDR3, as DNA: TGTGCCTGGAGTCGGGACAGGGCAGGGGGGACCCAGTACTTC. It is translated as CAWSRDRAGGTQYF.

The CDR3, as DNA: TGCGCCAGCAGCGGCAATAGCGGGACGGCCTACGAGCAGTACTTC. It codes for CASSGNSGTAYEQYF. The chain recombines TRBV5-1 with TRBJ2-7, with 8 bases that match TRBD2. The CDR3 extends over 15 amino acids. Trimming took 4 bases from V and 2 from J; bases not matched to a gene: 8. Looked up from germline, CDR1 is SGHRS and CDR2 is YFSETQ.

CDR3 region: CASSPWDSSLEQYF. DNA of the CDR3: TGTGCCAGCAGCCCATGGGACAGCAGTCTGGAGCAGTACTTC. This sequence joins TRBV7-8 and TRBJ2-7, with 7 bases aligning to TRBD1. Germline V gives CDR1 SGHVS, CDR2 FQNEAQ. V was clipped by 5 bases and J by 7 bases; unmatched bases: 11. The CDR3 runs 14 residues.

V usage is TRBV2 and J usage is TRBJ1-1, with TRBD1 matching over 10 bases. The CDR3 sequence is 18 residues long. Losses at the gene ends were 5 bases for V and 1 base for J; bases not matched to a gene: 13. Germline loops: CDR1 SNHLY, CDR2 FYNNEI. CDR3 DNA sequence: TGTGCCAGCAGTCCAGGGACAGGGGCCCTTTTTAAGAACACTGAAGCTTTCTTT. Amino acid sequence: CASSPGTGALFKNTEAFF. Variable domain in full (rest from reference TRBV2 and TRBJ1-1): EPEVTQTPSHQVTQMGQEVILRCVPISNHLYFYWYRQILGQKVEFLVSFYNNEISEKSEIFDDQFSVERPDGSNFTLKIRSTKLEDSAMYFCASSPGTGALFKNTEAFFGQGTRLTVV.

The chain employs TRBV5-1 and TRBJ1-4; D is possibly TRBD1 (6 bases). Germline CDR1 reads SGHRS; CDR2 reads YFSETQ. V lost 0 bases to trimming and J lost 8 bases, with 14 bases between them. The CDR3 covers 15 residues. The CDR3 sequence is CASSLDHGGREKLFF. Written as DNA, the CDR3 is TGCGCCAGCAGCTTGGACCACGGGGGGCGGGAAAAACTGTTTTTT.

The chain carries TRBV19 and TRBJ2-2; 7 positions agree with TRBD1. Germline V lookup: CDR1 LNHDA, CDR2 SQIVND (reference sequence). There are 14 residues in the CDR3. V trimming: 9 bases; J trimming: 4 bases; junction bases outside the gene matches: 8. CDR3 sequence (DNA): TGTGCCAGCAAGGGGGCGCAGGGCACCGGGGAGCTGTTTTTT. Its translation: CASKGAQGTGELFF.

The chain combines TRBV19 with TRBJ2-2; TRBD2 matches at 8 bases. The CDR3 spans 16 residues. CDR1 is LNHDA, CDR2 SQIVND, per germline (reference sequence). V shed 6 bases, J shed 5 bases, and the junction held 11 bases outside the gene matches. The CDR3 coding sequence is TGTGCCAGTAGCGTGCTTGCGGGAGGTCGGACCGGGGAGCTGTTTTTT. Translated, it gives CASSVLAGGRTGELFF.

The chain uses TRBV2 and TRBJ2-2, with D possibly TRBD1 on 6 matching bases. The V gene lost 4 bases and the J gene lost 4 bases, with 10 bases spanning the gap. The CDR3 extends over 14 amino acids. Germline V gene sequence: CDR1 SNHLY, CDR2 FYNNEI. CDR3: CASSVQGSTGELFF. CDR3 DNA: TGTGCCAGCAGTGTCCAGGGGAGCACCGGGGAGCTGTTTTTT. Using reference TRBV2 and TRBJ2-2 for the parts outside the CDR3, the full variable domain is EPEVTQTPSHQVTQMGQEVILRCVPISNHLYFYWYRQILGQKVEFLVSFYNNEISEKSEIFDDQFSVERPDGSNFTLKIRSTKLEDSAMYFCASSVQGSTGELFFGEGSRLTVL.

The chain employs TRBV29-1 and TRBJ2-3; no firm D call. CDR1 SQVTM and CDR2 ANQGSEA come from the germline V gene. The CDR3 contains 10 residues. CDR3 sequence (DNA): TGCACCTCTAGCACAGATACGCAGTATTTT. This sequence encodes CTSSTDTQYF.

This sequence joins TRBV5-1 and TRBJ1-1; 8 bases map to TRBD1. The CDR3 consists of 14 residues. CDR1 and CDR2 (germline): SGHRS, YFSETQ. Trimming at V came to 4 bases and at J to 4 bases, leaving 6 bases not matched to a gene. CDR3 sequence reads: CASSPNTGGTEAFF. The DNA of the CDR3 is TGCGCCAGCAGCCCAAATACAGGGGGCACTGAAGCTTTCTTT.

The chain carries TRBV11-3 and TRBJ2-3, with 10 bases that match TRBD1. Germline CDR1 SGHNT, CDR2 YENEEA. The V segment lost 2 bases and the J segment 2 bases; nucleotides outside the gene matches: 1. The CDR3 spans 15 residues. In nucleotides, the CDR3 is TGTGCCAGCAGCTTACGACAGGGGGCCACAGATACGCAGTATTTT. It codes for CASSLRQGATDTQYF.

The gene calls are TRBV2 and TRBJ2-3; 14 bases fit TRBD2. The CDR3 totals 21 residues. The ends lost 7 bases at V and 4 bases at J; junction bases unmatched: 22. The germline CDR1 and CDR2 sequences are SNHLY and FYNNEI. CDR3 sequence reads: CASKRPGLAGGLMGGADTQYF. The DNA for the CDR3 is TGTGCCAGCAAGAGACCTGGACTAGCGGGAGGCTTGATGGGAGGCGCAGATACGCAGTATTTT.

The chain couples TRBV7-8 to TRBJ2-7; D is perhaps TRBD1 (6 bases). V was clipped by 2 bases and J by 3 bases, with 11 bases between them. Germline CDR1 reads SGHVS; CDR2 reads FQNEAQ. The CDR3 consists of 14 residues. The DNA for the CDR3 is TGTGCCAGCAGCTTATCTCGGGACAACTACGAGCAGTACTTC. Its translation: CASSLSRDNYEQYF.

The rearrangement joins TRBV25-1 to TRBJ1-2; 10 bases align to TRBD1. The germline CDR1 and CDR2 sequences are MGHDK and SYGVNS. Trimming at V came to 5 bases and at J to 6 bases, leaving 9 bases not matched to a gene. CDR3 length: 15 residues. DNA for the CDR3: TGTGCCAGCAGTAAAAGACAGGGGGCGTTGGATGGCTACACCTTC. As protein: CASSKRQGALDGYTF.

The rearrangement uses TRBV12-3 or TRBV12-4 and TRBJ2-7; tentatively, D is TRBD2 (5 bases). Between the trimmed V and J ends, which lost 6 bases and 4 bases, there was a span of 13 bases. The CDR3 is made up of 13 amino acids. CDR3 sequence (DNA): TGTGCCAGCAGCCAACTAGTTGGGTACGAGCAGTACTTC. Its translation is CASSQLVGYEQYF.

The chain employs TRBV29-1 and TRBJ2-7; 9 bases fit TRBD2. Trimming at V came to 1 base and at J to 2 bases, leaving 9 bases not matched to a gene. The CDR3 consists of 16 residues. Germline loops: CDR1 SQVTM, CDR2 ANQGSEA. The CDR3 reads CSVEGGSGRSTYEQYF. The CDR3 region has the DNA TGCAGCGTTGAAGGAGGGAGCGGGAGGTCCACCTACGAGCAGTACTTC.

V gene TRBV2 combines with J gene TRBJ1-4; D is uncertain. Germline V gene sequence: CDR1 SNHLY, CDR2 FYNNEI. The CDR3 has 13 residues. V was shortened by 7 bases and J by 2 bases, with 8 bases between the two germline ends. CDR3 sequence: CASMFNTNEKLFF. The CDR3 coding sequence is TGTGCCAGCATGTTTAATACTAATGAAAAACTGTTTTTT. Full variable domain (rest looked up from reference TRBV2 and TRBJ1-4): EPEVTQTPSHQVTQMGQEVILRCVPISNHLYFYWYRQILGQKVEFLVSFYNNEISEKSEIFDDQFSVERPDGSNFTLKIRSTKLEDSAMYFCASMFNTNEKLFFGSGTQLSVL.

This clone was observed a single time. The V call is TRBV7-9, the J call TRBJ1-4, with 8 bases lining up with TRBD1. Germline CDR1 SEHNR, CDR2 FQNEAQ (reference sequence). With 1 base clipped from V and 3 bases from J, the junction kept 1 base outside the gene matches. This CDR3 contains 15 residues. The CDR3 here is CASSLEGQANEKLFF. In DNA form, the CDR3 reads TGTGCCAGCAGCTTAGAGGGACAGGCTAATGAAAAACTGTTTTTT.

This clone has a single count. CDR3 coding DNA: TGTGCCAGCAGCGAGCCAGGGGAAGAGACCCAGTACTTC. This gives the protein CASSEPGEETQYF. V is TRBV6-5 and J is TRBJ2-5; D possibly corresponds to TRBD1 (6 bases). V was clipped by 6 bases and J by 3 bases, with 11 bases between them. The germline V gene has CDR1 MNHEY and CDR2 SVGAGI. CDR3 length equals 13 residues.